This T cell receptor (beta chain) is drawn from a study of human T cells and chemical hapten exposure. Study-wide context: A patient group, mainly female, showed alopecia areata, totalis or universalis.

V dropped 8 bases and J dropped 0 bases, with 16 bases sitting between them. CDR1 and CDR2 from the germline V gene are SNHLY and FYNNEI. The CDR3 is made up of 15 amino acids. Noted time point: pre-sensitization, week 0. Treatment given: therapeutic diphenylcyclopropenone sensitization with weekly scalp DPC. Blood collection took place prior to placing each patch test. It was the library that attached unique molecular identifiers to individual cDNA molecules. MiXCR, applied by TCRdb to the RACE reads, yields one record per CDR3 protein. The data contain under 70,000 distinct CDR3 sequences, 10% to 12% of them singletons. There are many counts of this clonotype. Its antigen is not known. Study findings and constraints: Expanded TCR sets contained significantly more large CDR3 similarity clusters than controls.

This specimen consisted of whole blood, obtained in connection with sensitization to the hapten diphenylcyclopropenone (DPC). This chain connects TRBV2 to TRBJ1-2; no reliable D call. This sequence was found in a woman aged 40 to 50 with alopecia areata. Some clones in this sample may be carry-over from other donors' samples. CDR3 sequence (DNA): TGTGCCAGCTTGTTAGAGGTTTCCGCTAACTATGGCTACACCTTC. Residues: CASLLEVSANYGYTF.